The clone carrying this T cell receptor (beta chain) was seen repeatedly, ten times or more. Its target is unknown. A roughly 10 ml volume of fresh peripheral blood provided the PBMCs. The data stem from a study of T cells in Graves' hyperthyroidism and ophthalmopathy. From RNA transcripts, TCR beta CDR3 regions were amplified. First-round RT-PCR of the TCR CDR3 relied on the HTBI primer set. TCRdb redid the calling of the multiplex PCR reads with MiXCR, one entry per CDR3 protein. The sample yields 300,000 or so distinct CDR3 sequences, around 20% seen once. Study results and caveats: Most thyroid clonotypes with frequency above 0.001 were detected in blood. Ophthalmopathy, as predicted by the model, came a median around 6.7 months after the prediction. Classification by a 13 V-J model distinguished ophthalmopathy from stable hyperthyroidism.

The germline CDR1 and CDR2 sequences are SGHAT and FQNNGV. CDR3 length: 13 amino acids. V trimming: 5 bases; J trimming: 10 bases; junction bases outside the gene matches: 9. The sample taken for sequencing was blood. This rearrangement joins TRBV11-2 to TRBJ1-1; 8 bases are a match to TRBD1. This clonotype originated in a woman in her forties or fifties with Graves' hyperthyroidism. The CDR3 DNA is TGTGCCAGCAGCGGAAGACAGGGGCTCAGAGCTTTCTTT. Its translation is CASSGRQGLRAFF.